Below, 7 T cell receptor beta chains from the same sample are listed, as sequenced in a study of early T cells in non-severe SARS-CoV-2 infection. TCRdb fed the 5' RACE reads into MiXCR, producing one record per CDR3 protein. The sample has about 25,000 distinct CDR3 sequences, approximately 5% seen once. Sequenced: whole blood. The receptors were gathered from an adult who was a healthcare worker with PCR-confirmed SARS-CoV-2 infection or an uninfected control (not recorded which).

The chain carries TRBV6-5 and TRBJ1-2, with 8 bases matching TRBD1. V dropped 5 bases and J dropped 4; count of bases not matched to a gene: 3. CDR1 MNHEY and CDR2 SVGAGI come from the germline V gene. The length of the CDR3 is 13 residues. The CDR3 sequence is CASSKGQVYGYTF. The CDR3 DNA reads TGTGCCAGCAGTAAGGGACAGGTCTATGGCTACACCTTC.

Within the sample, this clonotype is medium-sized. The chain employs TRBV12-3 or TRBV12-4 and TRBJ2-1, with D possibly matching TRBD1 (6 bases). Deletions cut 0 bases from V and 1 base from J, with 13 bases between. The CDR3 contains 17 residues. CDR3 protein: CASSLARTVPSYNEQFF. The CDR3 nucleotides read TGTGCCAGCAGTTTAGCCCGGACAGTACCATCCTACAATGAGCAGTTCTTC.

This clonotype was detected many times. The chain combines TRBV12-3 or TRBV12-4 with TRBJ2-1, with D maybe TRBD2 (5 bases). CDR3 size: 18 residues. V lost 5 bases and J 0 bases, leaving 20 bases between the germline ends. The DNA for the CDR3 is TGTGCCAGCAGTCCCCGGACTTTCGGCGCTAACTCCTACAATGAGCAGTTCTTC. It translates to CASSPRTFGANSYNEQFF.

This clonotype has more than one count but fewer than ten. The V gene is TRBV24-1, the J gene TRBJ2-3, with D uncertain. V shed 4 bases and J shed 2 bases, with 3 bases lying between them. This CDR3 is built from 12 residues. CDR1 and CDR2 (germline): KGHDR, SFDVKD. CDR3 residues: CATSDYTDTQYF. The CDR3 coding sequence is TGTGCCACCAGTGACTACACAGATACGCAGTATTTT.

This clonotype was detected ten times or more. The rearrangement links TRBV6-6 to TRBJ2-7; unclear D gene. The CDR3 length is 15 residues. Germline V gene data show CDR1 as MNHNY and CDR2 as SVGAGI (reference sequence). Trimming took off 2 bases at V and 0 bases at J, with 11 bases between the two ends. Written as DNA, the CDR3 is TGTGCCAGCAGTTACGTAAGCAGAACCTCCTACGAGCAGTACTTC. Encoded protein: CASSYVSRTSYEQYF.

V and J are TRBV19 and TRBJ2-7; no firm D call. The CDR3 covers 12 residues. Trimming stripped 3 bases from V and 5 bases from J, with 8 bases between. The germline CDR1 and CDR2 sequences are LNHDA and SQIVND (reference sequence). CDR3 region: CASSMSLHEQYF. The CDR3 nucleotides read TGTGCCAGTAGTATGAGCCTCCACGAGCAGTACTTC.

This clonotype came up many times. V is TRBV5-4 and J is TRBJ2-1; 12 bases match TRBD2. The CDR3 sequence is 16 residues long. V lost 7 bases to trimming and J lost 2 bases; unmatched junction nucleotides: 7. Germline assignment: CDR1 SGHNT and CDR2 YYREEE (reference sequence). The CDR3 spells CASRGGLAGTYNEQFF. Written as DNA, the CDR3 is TGTGCCAGCCGCGGGGGACTAGCGGGTACCTACAATGAGCAGTTCTTC.